The 14 T cell receptor beta chains below come from one sample, sequenced in a study of cytomegalovirus exposure and HLA in healthy donors (TCRdb year 2017). The library was produced with the immunoSEQ multiplex PCR assay. For the multiplex PCR, a mixture combining 60 forward primers for TCR Vbeta segments and 13 reverse primers for TCR Jbeta segments was used. Drawn from immuneACCESS, this table holds only the in-frame rearrangements with V and J called that TCRdb kept. Clones are partly lost; checked studies trace under half to an unresolved V gene and leave the rest unexplained. The sample's records list over 100,000 clones. The top ten constitute about 1.8% of the sample. The sequenced sample was PBMCs. These receptors all come from a man between 18 and 35 years old in good health and CMV-seronegative.

The V gene is TRBV9, the J gene TRBJ1-1; the D gene is possibly TRBD1 (6 bases). V shed 5 bases and J shed 1 base, with 9 bases lying between them. This CDR3 is 13 amino acids long. Germline values: CDR1 SGDLS, CDR2 YYNGEE. The CDR3 DNA follows: TGTGCCAGCAGACAGGGACCGAACACTGAAGCTTTCTTT. It specifies CASRQGPNTEAFF.

The chain couples TRBV18 to TRBJ2-7, with 7 positions matching TRBD2. The CDR3 consists of 15 residues. Germline CDR1 KGHSH, CDR2 LQKENI. Trimming at V came to 0 bases and at J to 1 base, leaving 3 bases not matched to a gene. CDR3 nucleotides: TGTGCCAGCTCACCACCGGCGGGAGTTTCCTACGAGCAGTACTTC. Its protein is CASSPPAGVSYEQYF.

The chain is built from TRBV7-2 and TRBJ2-1; TRBD2 matches at 10 bases. CDR1 and CDR2 (germline): SGHTA, FQGNSA. V was clipped by 2 bases and J by 9 bases; unmatched bases: 7. The length of the CDR3 is 15 residues. CDR3 sequence reads: CASSLRASGRSEQFF. In nucleotides, the CDR3 is TGTGCCAGCAGCTTAAGGGCTAGCGGGAGATCTGAGCAGTTCTTC. Looking up the rest from reference TRBV7-2 and TRBJ2-1 gives the full variable domain: GAGVSQSPSNKVTEKGKDVELRCDPISGHTALYWYRQSLGQGLEFLIYFQGNSAPDKSGLPSDRFSAERTGGSVSTLTIQRTQQEDSAVYLCASSLRASGRSEQFFGPGTRLTVL.

J is TRBJ2-7 and V is TRBV9, with a possible D match to TRBD2 (6 bases). The CDR3 sequence is 14 residues long. V was pared by 0 bases and J by 6 bases, with 13 bases between. Germline lookup yields CDR1 SGDLS and CDR2 YYNGEE. CDR3 in DNA: TGTGCCAGCAGCGTAGAACCGGGAGCTCGCGAGCAGTACTTC. Its protein product is CASSVEPGAREQYF.

This chain's CDR3 is CASSPGEGGQPQHF. CDR3 bases: TGTGCCAGCTCTCCCGGGGAGGGCGGCCAGCCCCAGCATTTT. This rearrangement joins TRBV18 to TRBJ1-5; D not resolved. This CDR3 is built from 14 residues. The germline V gene encodes CDR1 KGHSH and CDR2 LQKENI. V dropped 6 bases and J dropped 7 bases, with 16 bases sitting between them.

V gene TRBV6-4 combines with J gene TRBJ2-1, with 13 bases that match TRBD2. Germline loops: CDR1 MRHNA, CDR2 SNTAGT. The CDR3 contains 18 residues. V lost 4 bases and J lost 0; bases outside the gene matches: 6. The CDR3 reads CASSVTSGGYSSYNEQFF. The CDR3 DNA follows: TGTGCCAGCAGTGTGACTAGCGGGGGGTACAGCTCCTACAATGAGCAGTTCTTC.

The chain recombines TRBV9 with TRBJ2-7; TRBD2 matches 11 bases. The ends lost 1 base at V and 3 bases at J; junction bases unmatched: 0. Per the germline V gene, CDR1 is SGDLS and CDR2 is YYNGEE. This CDR3 has 14 amino acids. The CDR3 is CASSVLAGGYEQYF. In nucleotides, the CDR3 is TGTGCCAGCAGCGTACTAGCGGGAGGCTACGAGCAGTACTTC.

V is TRBV6-1 and J is TRBJ1-6, with TRBD1 matching over 7 bases. Looked up from germline, CDR1 is MNHNS and CDR2 is SASEGT. J was trimmed by 8 bases and V by 2 bases; bases with no gene match: 15. CDR3 length: 18 amino acids. The CDR3 loop reads CASSELTGALMRDSPLHF. CDR3 nucleotides: TGTGCCAGCAGTGAACTAACAGGGGCCCTGATGAGGGATTCACCCCTCCACTTT.

This chain's CDR3 is CSVGGTSNYGYTF. For the CDR3, the DNA is TGCAGCGTTGGAGGCACAAGTAACTATGGCTACACCTTC. This rearrangement joins TRBV29-1 to TRBJ1-2; D gene uncertain. Germline assignment: CDR1 SQVTM and CDR2 ANQGSEA. The CDR3 runs to 13 residues. V was shortened by 4 bases and J by 1 base, with 10 bases between the two germline ends.

The V and J genes are TRBV28 and TRBJ1-4; weak D call: TRBD1 (6 bases). With 6 bases removed from V and 8 bases from J, the gap between germline ends came to 19 bases. This CDR3 has 15 residues. Germline CDR1 MDHEN, CDR2 SYDVKM. The CDR3 spells CASRYSGAWGEKLFF. CDR3 coding DNA: TGTGCCAGCAGATACTCAGGGGCGTGGGGCGAAAAACTGTTTTTT.

This chain connects TRBV7-2 to TRBJ2-7; TRBD2 matches at 12 bases. The CDR3 has 17 residues. CDR1 SGHTA and CDR2 FQGNSA come from the germline V gene. J was trimmed by 2 bases and V by 0 bases; bases with no gene match: 5. The CDR3 DNA reads TGTGCCAGCAGCTTAGCGCTGGCTAGCGGGAGGGCCTACGAGCAGTACTTC. This sequence encodes CASSLALASGRAYEQYF.

This rearrangement joins TRBV5-1 to TRBJ2-7; TRBD1 matches 11 bases. CDR3 length: 15 residues. The ends lost 4 bases at V and 1 base at J; junction bases unmatched: 4. Germline CDR1 and CDR2: SGHRS and YFSETQ. CDR3 nucleotides: TGCGCCAGCAGCGGACAGGGGGCTCCTTCCTACGAGCAGTACTTC. Amino acid sequence: CASSGQGAPSYEQYF.

The J gene is TRBJ2-5, the V gene TRBV5-5, with 10 bases that match TRBD1. The V and J ends lost 4 bases and 5 bases, in that order; junction bases with no gene match: 11. The CDR3 is 16 amino acids. Germline CDR1 SGHKS, CDR2 YYEKEE (reference sequence). The CDR3 DNA sequence: TGTGCCAGCAGCATCGGGACAGGGGACCGCAGGGAGACCCAGTACTTC. This sequence encodes CASSIGTGDRRETQYF.

The chain couples TRBV6-1 to TRBJ2-7; 7 bases agree with TRBD2. The V gene end was trimmed by 5 bases and the J gene end by 3 bases; junction bases not matched to a gene: 1. The CDR3 extends over 12 amino acids. Germline loops: CDR1 MNHNS, CDR2 SASEGT. The CDR3 coding sequence is TGTGCCAGCAGTCGGGACTACTACGAGCAGTACTTC. Translating gives CASSRDYYEQYF.